These 14 T cell receptor beta chains were all obtained from the same sample, sequenced in a study of shared clonotypes between healthy human individuals. This table comes from immunoSEQ multiplex PCR, and its TCRdb copy is limited to in-frame clones, with some not included. The data contain roughly 2.4 million clones, nearly 97% of them singletons. Sequenced material: naive CD4+ T cells sorted from blood. Documented subset: CD45RA+ positively selected. These receptors were collected from a man younger than 30 in good health.

To note about this clone: Other DNA sequences from this sample encode an identical CDR3 as well. The chain uses TRBV6-5 and TRBJ1-1; D might be TRBD1 (6 bases). The V and J ends lost 8 bases and 1 base respectively, with 11 bases between them. CDR1 is MNHEY, CDR2 SVGAGI, per germline. CDR3 length: 13 residues. In DNA form, the CDR3 reads TGTGCCAGCTCTCGGGGGCGGAACACTGAAGCTTTCTTT. Its translation is CASSRGRNTEAFF.

The genes are TRBV7-6 and TRBJ2-1; D perhaps matches TRBD2 (6 bases). V was shortened by 1 base and J by 7 bases, with 14 bases between the two germline ends. CDR3 length equals 15 residues. Germline V gene lookup returns CDR1 SGHVS and CDR2 FNYEAQ. CDR3 nucleotides: TGTGCCAGCAGCTTAGGCCCGCAGGCGGGGAATGAGCAGTTCTTC. Amino acid sequence: CASSLGPQAGNEQFF.

The chain combines TRBV5-1 with TRBJ1-4, with 7 bases identical to TRBD1. The CDR3 has 16 amino acids. From germline, CDR1 is SGHRS and CDR2 YFSETQ. The ends lost 4 bases at V and 5 bases at J; junction bases unmatched: 11. CDR3 in amino acids: CASSPGGTAENEKLFF. The CDR3 DNA reads TGCGCCAGCAGCCCTGGGGGGACAGCGGAAAATGAAAAACTGTTTTTT.

Note on this clone: This sample includes further DNA sequences coding for the same CDR3. The chain carries TRBV7-2 and TRBJ1-3; no clear D gene. The germline gives CDR1 SGHTA, CDR2 FQGNSA. The CDR3 is 12 amino acids. V lost 1 base to trimming and J lost 3 bases, with 1 base between them. CDR3 residues: CASSLDGNTIYF. CDR3 bases: TGTGCCAGCAGCTTAGATGGAAACACCATATATTTT.

This chain uses TRBV28 with TRBJ2-1; TRBD2 aligns across 9 bases. CDR3 length: 15 amino acids. Germline trimming cut 4 bases from V and 4 bases from J; bases unmatched to any gene: 5. Looked up from germline, CDR1 is MDHEN and CDR2 is SYDVKM. For the CDR3, the DNA is TGTGCCAGCAGTTCCAGCGGGGGGAGATACAATGAGCAGTTCTTC. Amino acids: CASSSSGGRYNEQFF. The whole variable domain, remainder taken from reference TRBV28 and TRBJ2-1, is DVKVTQSSRYLVKRTGEKVFLECVQDMDHENMFWYRQDPGLGLRLIYFSYDVKMKEKGDIPEGYSVSREKKERFSLILESASTNQTSMYLCASSSSGGRYNEQFFGPGTRLTVL.

The J gene is TRBJ2-7, the V gene TRBV5-1; the D is unclear. V was clipped by 2 bases and J by 1 base, with 19 bases between them. The CDR3 is made up of 17 amino acids. Germline V CDR1 and CDR2: SGHRS, YFSETQ. CDR3 in DNA: TGCGCCAGCAGCTTCGAGCCTAGGAAGGGCCGGTCCTACGAGCAGTACTTC. It encodes CASSFEPRKGRSYEQYF.

Note on this clone: This sample includes further DNA sequences coding for the same CDR3. The chain recombines TRBV7-9 with TRBJ1-3; D remains unclear. The length of the CDR3 is 12 residues. V was shortened by 5 bases and J by 4 bases, with 6 bases between the two germline ends. CDR1 and CDR2 (germline): SEHNR, FQNEAQ (reference sequence). This chain's CDR3 is CASSPGGNTIYF. The CDR3, as DNA: TGTGCCAGCAGCCCGGGCGGAAACACCATATATTTT.

This clone appeared a single time. At the DNA level, this CDR3 is encoded by other sequences in the same sample as well. The chain uses TRBV25-1 and TRBJ2-3, with unresolved D. CDR3 length: 13 amino acids. V dropped 3 bases and J dropped 2 bases, with 6 bases sitting between them. In germline, CDR1 is MGHDK, CDR2 SYGVNS. The CDR3 here is CASSDPNTDTQYF. CDR3 DNA sequence: TGTGCCAGCAGTGATCCGAACACAGATACGCAGTATTTT. The whole variable domain, remainder taken from reference TRBV25-1 and TRBJ2-3, is EADIYQTPRYLVIGTGKKITLECSQTMGHDKMYWYQQDPGMELHLIHYSYGVNSTEKGDLSSESTVSRIRTEHFPLTLESARPSHTSQYLCASSDPNTDTQYFGPGTRLTVL.

The chain recombines TRBV10-3 with TRBJ1-1; a possible D gene is TRBD1 (5 bases). Germline CDR1 ENHRY, CDR2 SYGVKD. The CDR3 runs to 15 residues. Trimming stripped 6 bases from V and 5 bases from J, with 19 bases between. The CDR3: CAISEAPGSGTEAFF. CDR3 nucleotides: TGTGCCATCAGCGAGGCCCCAGGGTCTGGAACTGAAGCTTTCTTT.

The V and J genes are TRBV6-5 and TRBJ1-2; tentatively, D is TRBD1 (6 bases). CDR3 size: 13 residues. Trimming stripped 11 bases from V and 3 bases from J, with 16 bases between. Germline V gives CDR1 MNHEY, CDR2 SVGAGI. The CDR3 here is CAPSKEGDYGYTF. In DNA, the CDR3 is TGTGCCCCTTCTAAAGAGGGGGACTATGGCTACACCTTC.

The rearrangement uses TRBV5-6 and TRBJ2-5; D not certain. Trimming stripped 2 bases from V and 2 bases from J, with 16 bases between. The CDR3 sequence is 16 residues long. Germline CDR1 reads SGHDT; CDR2 reads YYEEEE. This chain's CDR3 is CASSFYRAVRQETQYF. The DNA of the CDR3 is TGTGCCAGCAGCTTCTATCGCGCGGTGAGGCAAGAGACCCAGTACTTC.

The rearrangement joins TRBV28 to TRBJ2-5; 8 positions match TRBD1. Germline trimming cut 3 bases from V and 9 bases from J; bases unmatched to any gene: 9. Per the germline V gene, CDR1 is MDHEN and CDR2 is SYDVKM. This CDR3 contains 14 residues. The DNA for the CDR3 is TGTGCCAGCAGTTTGGACAGGGCGGGACGTCCCCAGTACTTC. Translated: CASSLDRAGRPQYF.

V and J are TRBV29-1 and TRBJ1-2; D is unclear. V lost 7 bases and J 4 bases, leaving 10 bases between the germline ends. This CDR3 comprises 11 residues. The germline CDR1 and CDR2 sequences are SQVTM and ANQGSEA. CDR3 loop: CSGTASYGYTF. In DNA form, the CDR3 reads TGCAGCGGCACAGCATCCTATGGCTACACCTTC.

CDR3 sequence: CASSQGAAYNEQFF. In DNA, the CDR3 is TGCGCCAGCAGCCAAGGAGCAGCCTACAATGAGCAGTTCTTC. The chain uses TRBV4-3 and TRBJ2-1; D uncertain. The germline gives CDR1 LGHNA, CDR2 YSLEER. V was shortened by 1 base and J by 2 bases, with 6 bases between the two germline ends. The CDR3 runs to 14 residues.